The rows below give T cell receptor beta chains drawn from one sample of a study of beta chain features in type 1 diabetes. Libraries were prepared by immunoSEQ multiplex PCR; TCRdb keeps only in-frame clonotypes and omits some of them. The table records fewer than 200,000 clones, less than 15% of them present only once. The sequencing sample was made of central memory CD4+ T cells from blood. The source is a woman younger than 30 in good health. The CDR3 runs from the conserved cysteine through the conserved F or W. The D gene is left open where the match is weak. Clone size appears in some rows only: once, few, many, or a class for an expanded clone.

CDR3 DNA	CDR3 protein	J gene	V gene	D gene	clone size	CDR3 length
TGCAGCGGCAACGACGCTAGCGGGAGGGCCTATGAGCAGTTCTTC	CSGNDASGRAYEQFF	TRBJ2-1	TRBV29-1	TRBD2	NA	15
TGTGCCAGCTCACCAAGGACTAGCGGGATGGACGAGCAGTACTTC	CASSPRTSGMDEQYF	TRBJ2-7	TRBV18	TRBD2	many	15
TGTGCCAGCAGCCCCCAACAGGGGCAGGAGACCCAGTACTTC	CASSPQQGQETQYF	TRBJ2-5	TRBV7-9	TRBD1	NA	14
TGTGCCAGCAGCATCCGGACTAGCGGGAGGGCCGGGGAGCAGTTCTTC	CASSIRTSGRAGEQFF	TRBJ2-1	TRBV9	TRBD2	few	16
TGTGCCACCAGCAGACCGTCTAGCGGGAGCAATGAGCAGTTCTTC	CATSRPSSGSNEQFF	TRBJ2-1	TRBV15	TRBD2	NA	15
TGTGCCAGTAGTTACCGGACAGGGGGGATTGCCGGGGAGCTGTTTTTT	CASSYRTGGIAGELFF	TRBJ2-2	TRBV19	TRBD1	few	16
TGTGCCAGCAGTTCGTCGCTCAGTTCCTACAATGAGCAGTTCTTC	CASSSSLSSYNEQFF	TRBJ2-1	TRBV27	NA	NA	15
TGTGCCTGGAGTGTCAACAGGGGGAACACTGAAGCTTTCTTT	CAWSVNRGNTEAFF	TRBJ1-1	TRBV30	TRBD1	NA	14
TGTGCCAGCAGTGAATATACTGACAGGGGGCGAGCTGAAGCTTTCTTT	CASSEYTDRGRAEAFF	TRBJ1-1	TRBV27	TRBD1	NA	16
TGCGCCAGCAGCCAAGGGACAGGAAGCACAGATACGCAGTATTTT	CASSQGTGSTDTQYF	TRBJ2-3	TRBV4-1	TRBD1	NA	15
TGTGCCAGCAGCCCTGGACAGGGAGAGACCCAGTACTTC	CASSPGQGETQYF	TRBJ2-5	TRBV11-2	TRBD1	few	13
TGTGCCAGCAGGCTTCCAGGGGGCTGGCAGTATTTT	CASRLPGGWQYF	TRBJ2-3	TRBV28	TRBD1	few	12
TGTACCAGCAGTTCCCAGGGTGAAAAACTGTTTTTT	CTSSSQGEKLFF	TRBJ1-4	TRBV9	NA	NA	12
TGTGCCAGCAGCCACCCATGGGGAGCTTCCTACGAGCAGTACTTC	CASSHPWGASYEQYF	TRBJ2-7	TRBV7-9	NA	NA	15
TGTGCCAGCAGCCAAACTAGCGGGAACAGGGAGACCCAGTACTTC	CASSQTSGNRETQYF	TRBJ2-5	TRBV7-3	TRBD2	few	15
TGCAGCGTCGGAGGAGAGGGGACTCCTGGAAACACCATATATTTT	CSVGGEGTPGNTIYF	TRBJ1-3	TRBV29-1	NA	NA	15
TGTGCCAGCAGCCTCCGTACTAGCGGATCATCGGGAGGGGCCAACGTCCTGACTTTC	CASSLRTSGSSGGANVLTF	TRBJ2-6	TRBV4-2	TRBD2	few	19
TGTGCCAGCAGTGAAATAGCTAGGCGGGAGACCCAGTACTTC	CASSEIARRETQYF	TRBJ2-5	TRBV2	NA	NA	14
TGTGCCAGCGAACGCGGGGGGAGCGTCTACAATGAGCAGTTCTTC	CASERGGSVYNEQFF	TRBJ2-1	TRBV7-9	TRBD2	few	15
TGTGCCAGCCGAGACTATCGCTATGGCTACACCTTC	CASRDYRYGYTF	TRBJ1-2	TRBV2	NA	NA	12
TGTGCCAGCAGCCAGACAGGGGTGAACACCGGGGAGCTGTTTTTT	CASSQTGVNTGELFF	TRBJ2-2	TRBV7-9	TRBD1	few	15
TGCGCCAGCAGCGCGAGCAGCGGGATAACGAGCAATGAGCAGTTCTTC	CASSASSGITSNEQFF	TRBJ2-1	TRBV5-1	TRBD2	NA	16
TGTGCCAGCAGCGTAGAACAGATCGACACAGATACGCAGTATTTT	CASSVEQIDTDTQYF	TRBJ2-3	TRBV9	NA	few	15
TGTGCCAGCAGCCCAAGGGGACAGGTTGGTGGGGCCTCCTACGAGCAGTACTTC	CASSPRGQVGGASYEQYF	TRBJ2-7	TRBV7-2	TRBD1	NA	18
TGCGCCAGCAGCTTGGGGGGCCAGGGCTGGGCTTACAATGAGCAGTTCTTC	CASSLGGQGWAYNEQFF	TRBJ2-1	TRBV5-1	NA	NA	17
TGTGCCAGCAGGGACAGGACGGGAGAAAAACTGTTTTTT	CASRDRTGEKLFF	TRBJ1-4	TRBV6-5	TRBD1	NA	13
TGTGCCATCCGAGGGGGCGTTTTAGCGGGAGACGATCTCTATGAGCAGTTCTTC	CAIRGGVLAGDDLYEQFF	TRBJ2-1	TRBV10-3	TRBD2	NA	18
TGCGCCAGCAGCTTGGCGCCTGCGGCAGATACGCAGTATTTT	CASSLAPAADTQYF	TRBJ2-3	TRBV5-1	NA	NA	14
TGCGCCAGCAGGCAACAGGGAAATGAAAAACTGTTTTTT	CASRQQGNEKLFF	TRBJ1-4	TRBV5-1	NA	NA	13
TGTGCCAGCAGCGTAGGGGTAGGGGGCGAGCAGTACTTC	CASSVGVGGEQYF	TRBJ2-7	TRBV9	NA	few	13
TGTGCCAGCAGCCAAGGGCGGGAGGGCTTCTACGAGCAGTACTTC	CASSQGREGFYEQYF	TRBJ2-7	TRBV4-2	TRBD2	NA	15
TGTGCCAGCAGCGGGCTGATTAACACTGAAGCTTTCTTT	CASSGLINTEAFF	TRBJ1-1	TRBV14	NA	NA	13
TGTGCCATCAGGAGCCGGGGCGGGGAAGAGACCCAGTACTTC	CAIRSRGGEETQYF	TRBJ2-5	TRBV10-3	NA	NA	14
TGCGCCACCTCACAGGAGTCCCGAAACTATGGCTACACCTTC	CATSQESRNYGYTF	TRBJ1-2	TRBV5-1	NA	few	14
TGTGCCAGCAAAGGGGGCGCGACTGAAGCTTTCTTT	CASKGGATEAFF	TRBJ1-1	TRBV6-6	TRBD1	few	12
TGTGCCAGCAGCCCAGGACTATCAACGGAGACCCAGTACTTC	CASSPGLSTETQYF	TRBJ2-5	TRBV5-4	NA	NA	14
TGCGCCAGCAGCCGAGACAGGGTCTCTGGAAACACCATATATTTT	CASSRDRVSGNTIYF	TRBJ1-3	TRBV5-1	TRBD1	few	15